The sequence of this TCR beta chain was determined in a study of graft-versus-host responses after intestinal transplantation. Study-wide background: Recipients had transplants, and these were multivisceral, liver-intestinal, or isolated intestinal. All of the recipients had induction that used anti-thymocyte globulin, then tacrolimus and steroids for roughly three years.

Here immunoSEQ multiplex PCR was the method, and the copy in TCRdb shows in-frame clones only, minus some. The repertoire includes about 130,000 clones, roughly 91% of them detected once, and roughly 0.19% sits in the top ten. With respect to this clone: The antigen is unknown.

General study points: Recipient bone marrow held GvH clones, some seen earlier in ileum or blood. Some patients had graft-donor T cell macrochimerism. In their allografts, the ratios of graft-versus-host to host-versus-graft T cell clones were high.

Germline loops: CDR1 SEHNR, CDR2 FQNEAQ (reference sequence). This CDR3 contains 15 residues. The V gene end was trimmed by 1 base and the J gene end by 3 bases; junction bases not matched to a gene: 3. The TCR comes from a human donor who received an intestinal transplant. The rearrangement links TRBV7-9 to TRBJ2-7; TRBD1 agrees at 10 bases. This material consisted of unstimulated CD4+ T cells sorted from spleen or lymph node cells, taken before intestinal transplant. The CDR3 sequence is CASSLVGQGGYEQYF. As DNA, the CDR3 is TGTGCCAGCAGCTTAGTAGGACAGGGGGGCTACGAGCAGTACTTC.